These 14 T cell receptor beta chains were all obtained from the same sample, sequenced in a study of control samples from healthy donors and cancer patients. Here immunoSEQ multiplex PCR was the method, and the copy in TCRdb shows in-frame clones only, minus some. The table shows approximately 30,000 clones, with around 94% occurring only once. Material for sequencing was blood. The receptors shown here come from a man aged 55 to 70 in good health.

The V and J genes are TRBV4-1 and TRBJ2-1; possibly TRBD1 for D (6 bases). The V and J ends lost 1 base and 4 bases respectively, with 11 bases between them. CDR3 length: 15 residues. In germline, CDR1 is MGHRA, CDR2 YSYEKL. The CDR3 bases are TGCGCCAGCAGCCAAGGTACAGGGCGGTACAATGAGCAGTTCTTC. It yields the protein CASSQGTGRYNEQFF.

The CDR3 DNA follows: TGTGCCAGCAGTTTCGTGGGACAGGGGCGACCCTACGAGCAGTACTTC. It translates to CASSFVGQGRPYEQYF. The chain has TRBV28 and TRBJ2-7, with 10 bases that match TRBD1. Germline V gene lookup returns CDR1 MDHEN and CDR2 SYDVKM. V was pared by 3 bases and J by 2 bases, with 7 bases of the junction left unmatched. The CDR3 consists of 16 residues.

The J gene is TRBJ1-3, the V gene TRBV9, with TRBD1 matching 7 bases. CDR1 is SGDLS, CDR2 YYNGEE, per germline. The CDR3 is made up of 15 amino acids. V was clipped by 3 bases and J by 8 bases; unmatched bases: 11. The CDR3 region is CASSAGQPFGDTIYF. CDR3 bases: TGTGCCAGCAGCGCGGGACAGCCCTTCGGAGACACCATATATTTT.

The V call is TRBV11-1, the J call TRBJ2-5, with TRBD2 as a possible D gene (5 bases). Trimming took off 1 base at V and 5 bases at J, with 8 bases between the two ends. The V gene's germline CDR1 is SGHAT and CDR2 FQDESV (reference sequence). The CDR3 is 13 amino acids. The CDR3: CASSLDRGETQYF. The CDR3 nucleotides read TGTGCCAGCAGCTTAGACAGAGGGGAGACCCAGTACTTC. Together with reference TRBV11-1 and TRBJ2-5, the CDR3 gives the full variable domain: EAEVAQSPRYKITEKSQAVAFWCDPISGHATLYWYRQILGQGPELLVQFQDESVVDDSQLPKDRFSAERLKGVDSTLKIQPAELGDSAMYLCASSLDRGETQYFGPGTRLLVL.

The V and J genes are TRBV19 and TRBJ1-2; D gene unclear. The CDR3 loop spans 14 amino acids. V lost 3 bases and J lost 4, with 12 bases in between. CDR1 and CDR2 (germline): LNHDA, SQIVND (reference sequence). The CDR3 region is CASSMEGRRYGYTF. Here the CDR3 DNA reads TGTGCCAGTAGTATGGAAGGGCGACGCTATGGCTACACCTTC.

The rearrangement links TRBV28 to TRBJ1-5, with D hard to call. V lost 5 bases and J 3 bases, leaving 17 bases between the germline ends. This CDR3 has 16 residues. Per germline, CDR1 MDHEN and CDR2 SYDVKM. The CDR3 DNA reads as TGTGCCAGCAGTCCTAGCTCCGGACGATTCAATCAGCCCCAGCATTTT. Protein sequence: CASSPSSGRFNQPQHF. Full variable domain (remainder filled in from reference TRBV28 and TRBJ1-5): DVKVTQSSRYLVKRTGEKVFLECVQDMDHENMFWYRQDPGLGLRLIYFSYDVKMKEKGDIPEGYSVSREKKERFSLILESASTNQTSMYLCASSPSSGRFNQPQHFGDGTRLSIL.

The chain carries TRBV7-2 and TRBJ2-5, with D perhaps matching TRBD1 (5 bases). The V gene's germline CDR1 is SGHTA and CDR2 FQGNSA. CDR3 length: 15 amino acids. Trimming took off 1 base at V and 2 bases at J, with 11 bases between the two ends. The CDR3 region has the DNA TGTGCCAGCAGCTTAGTTCTGGGGCGACAAGAGACCCAGTACTTC. Amino acids: CASSLVLGRQETQYF.

The chain has TRBV6-5 and TRBJ1-2; the match to TRBD1 covers 7 bases. Germline CDR1 and CDR2: MNHEY and SVGAGI. The CDR3 length is 13 residues. The ends lost 2 bases at V and 7 bases at J; junction bases unmatched: 4. Written as DNA, the CDR3 is TGTGCCAGCAGTTACGACAGGGTGTTTGGCTACACCTTC. Residues: CASSYDRVFGYTF.

The chain links TRBV29-1 to TRBJ1-1; D is possibly TRBD1 (5 bases). Trimming stripped 6 bases from V and 0 bases from J, with 11 bases between. The CDR3 is made up of 13 amino acids. Germline values: CDR1 SQVTM, CDR2 ANQGSEA. This chain's CDR3 is CSVTTVMNTEAFF. The CDR3 DNA is TGCAGCGTGACGACAGTCATGAACACTGAAGCTTTCTTT.

The DNA for the CDR3 is TGTGCCAGCAGTGAATGGCCTAACTATGGCTACACCTTC. This translates into CASSEWPNYGYTF. The chain carries TRBV6-4 and TRBJ1-2; D is uncertain. V was cut by 3 bases and J by 0 bases, with 5 bases left in between. There are 13 residues in the CDR3. Germline lookup yields CDR1 MRHNA and CDR2 SNTAGT.

The rearrangement links TRBV4-3 to TRBJ1-4; D gene ambiguous. The CDR3 contains 15 residues. V lost 1 base and J 4 bases, leaving 10 bases between the germline ends. Germline CDR1 LGHNA, CDR2 YSLEER. This chain's CDR3 is CASSQGGLSNEKLFF. CDR3 sequence (DNA): TGCGCCAGCAGCCAAGGCGGGCTAAGTAATGAAAAACTGTTTTTT.

This chain links TRBV18 with TRBJ2-7, with a tentative D call TRBD2 (5 bases). The CDR3 runs to 14 residues. The germline gives CDR1 KGHSH, CDR2 LQKENI. The ends were cut back, 3 bases at V and 7 bases at J, with 16 bases in the middle. CDR3 loop: CASSPRGPPGEQYF. CDR3 coding DNA: TGTGCCAGCTCACCGCGAGGGCCTCCCGGGGAGCAGTACTTC.

This chain links TRBV6-2 or TRBV6-3 with TRBJ2-7, with no clear D. Between the trimmed V and J ends, which lost 3 bases and 2 bases, there was a span of 8 bases. Looked up from germline, CDR1 is MNHEY and CDR2 is SVGEGT. This CDR3 region has 13 residues. CDR3 in DNA: TGTGCCAGCAGTTATAGTGACACCTACGAGCAGTACTTC. This gives the protein CASSYSDTYEQYF.

This chain uses TRBV6-2 or TRBV6-3 with TRBJ1-5; D remains ambiguous. Trimming took 2 bases from V and 1 from J, leaving 6 bases between them. Germline CDR1 and CDR2: MNHEY and SVGEGT. The CDR3 is made up of 14 amino acids. The CDR3 DNA reads TGTGCCAGCAGTTACGGTCAGAGCAATCAGCCCCAGCATTTT. It translates to CASSYGQSNQPQHF.